A single sample is the source of the 8 T cell receptor beta chains below, sequenced in a study of cytomegalovirus exposure and HLA in healthy donors. The PCR contained 60 Vbeta and 13 Jbeta primers. The repertoire was sequenced with immunoSEQ multiplex PCR; TCRdb's copy has only in-frame clones and lacks some. The table shows tens of thousands of clones, with roughly 80% occurring only once. Sample: PBMCs. The receptors were sampled from a woman aged 40 to 50 in good health and CMV-seropositive.

The gene calls are TRBV25-1 and TRBJ2-4; 7 nucleotides line up with TRBD2. With V trimmed by 1 base and J by 0 bases, 3 bases remained unmatched. The CDR3 totals 16 residues. Germline V gene lookup returns CDR1 MGHDK and CDR2 SYGVNS. CDR3 region: CASSEWGGEAKNIQYF. CDR3 bases: TGTGCCAGCAGTGAATGGGGGGGAGAAGCCAAAAACATTCAGTACTTC.

The V call is TRBV4-1, the J call TRBJ2-7; 14 nucleotides agree with TRBD2. The CDR3 is 15 amino acids. Per germline, CDR1 MGHRA and CDR2 YSYEKL. The V and J ends lost 5 bases and 7 bases, in that order; junction bases with no gene match: 7. CDR3 amino acids: CASSFGLAGGGEQYF. The CDR3 nucleotides read TGCGCCAGCAGCTTCGGACTAGCGGGAGGAGGAGAGCAGTACTTC.

The rearrangement links TRBV19 to TRBJ2-5, with D possibly matching TRBD1 (5 bases). Germline V CDR1 and CDR2: LNHDA, SQIVND (reference sequence). Trimming took 2 bases from V and 0 from J, leaving 10 bases between them. The CDR3 runs 15 residues. The CDR3 DNA reads as TGTGCCAGTAGTATACCCACAGGACACCAAGAGACCCAGTACTTC. It encodes CASSIPTGHQETQYF.

The gene calls are TRBV28 and TRBJ1-1, with TRBD1 as a possible D gene (5 bases). V was trimmed by 6 bases and J by 4 bases, leaving 21 bases between them. Germline assignment: CDR1 MDHEN and CDR2 SYDVKM. The CDR3 is 16 residues long. CDR3 region: CASRPSQAGVRTEAFF. The CDR3 nucleotides read TGTGCCAGCAGACCCTCACAAGCGGGGGTTCGCACTGAAGCTTTCTTT. Variable domain in full (rest from reference TRBV28 and TRBJ1-1): DVKVTQSSRYLVKRTGEKVFLECVQDMDHENMFWYRQDPGLGLRLIYFSYDVKMKEKGDIPEGYSVSREKKERFSLILESASTNQTSMYLCASRPSQAGVRTEAFFGQGTRLTVV.

The chain carries TRBV7-9 and TRBJ2-3; possibly TRBD1 for D (6 bases). The CDR3 spans 15 residues. Trimming pared 0 bases from V and 4 bases from J, leaving 11 bases between. The germline CDR1 and CDR2 sequences are SEHNR and FQNEAQ (reference sequence). This CDR3 is CASSLATGKADTQYF. DNA of the CDR3: TGTGCCAGCAGCTTAGCCACAGGGAAAGCAGATACGCAGTATTTT.

The genes are TRBV9 and TRBJ1-1, with D maybe TRBD1 (6 bases). The CDR3 extends over 14 amino acids. In germline, CDR1 is SGDLS, CDR2 YYNGEE. V dropped 3 bases and J dropped 3 bases, with 12 bases sitting between them. The CDR3 coding sequence is TGTGCCAGCAGCGCCGGGACATTCCACACTGAAGCTTTCTTT. The encoded protein is CASSAGTFHTEAFF. Using reference TRBV9 and TRBJ1-1 for the parts outside the CDR3, the full variable domain is DSGVTQTPKHLITATGQRVTLRCSPRSGDLSVYWYQQSLDQGLQFLIQYYNGEERAKGNILERFSAQQFPDLHSELNLSSLELGDSALYFCASSAGTFHTEAFFGQGTRLTVV.

This clone was counted between two and nine times. This sequence joins TRBV28 and TRBJ1-5; 7 bases fit TRBD1. Unmatched junction bases numbered 2, after V lost 5 bases and J lost 4 bases. Per the germline V gene, CDR1 is MDHEN and CDR2 is SYDVKM. This CDR3 contains 13 residues. CDR3 sequence (DNA): TGTGCCAGCAGTGACAGGGCGAATCAGCCCCAGCATTTT. Translated, it gives CASSDRANQPQHF.

About this clone itself: At one of its ends the junction is not consistent with the germline gene, which may arise from a read error. The chain uses TRBV7-9 and TRBJ2-3, with D uncertain. CDR1 and CDR2 (germline): SEHNR, FQNEAQ (reference sequence). The CDR3 consists of 16 residues. The CDR3: CASNLEVQTNTDTQYF. Written as DNA, the CDR3 is TGTGCCAGCAACTTAGAAGTCCAGACGAACACAGATACGCAGTATTTC.